This T cell receptor (beta chain) was recorded in a study of T-cell memory formation after mild COVID-19. Study conclusions and caveats: Chiefly within CM and EM were the contracting CD4+ clones; CD8+ ones were within EMRA.

This clonotype was detected only a few times. The target antigen is unknown. The CDR3 extends over 14 amino acids. Between the trimmed V and J ends, which lost 0 bases and 5 bases, there was a span of 10 bases. Germline V lookup: CDR1 SGHTA, CDR2 FQGNSA. TCRdb reprocessed the 5' RACE reads with MiXCR, giving one entry per CDR3 protein. The sample shows roughly 280,000 distinct CDR3 sequences, about 16% of them seen only once. V and J are TRBV7-2 and TRBJ2-5; possibly TRBD2 for D (7 bases). The TCR sequence derives from a young man who had mild COVID-19 (a few samples of this study predate the infection). Cell type and time point are not known. Input material: PBMCs or a T cell subset sorted from them (not recorded which). The CDR3 spells CASSLAGGHETQYF. CDR3 nucleotides: TGTGCCAGCAGCTTAGCGGGGGGGCATGAGACCCAGTACTTC.